The 15 T cell receptor beta chains presented below share a single source sample, sequenced in a study of CD8 T cells in Susac syndrome. RNA, at roughly 0.5 to 1 ug, was reverse transcribed with random hexamers. Each CDR3 protein is one row after TCRdb ran MiXCR on the immunoSEQ multiplex PCR reads. Here the sample spans 230,000 or so distinct CDR3 sequences, approximately 95% being singletons. Sequencing input: CD4+ T cells from PBMCs. The receptors here all came from a human donor with multiple sclerosis.

CDR3 amino acids: CASSATGDTNYGYTF. Written as DNA, the CDR3 is TGTGCCAGCAGCGCGACAGGGGATACTAACTATGGCTACACCTTC. The chain carries TRBV9 and TRBJ1-2; 8 bases fit TRBD1. CDR1 and CDR2 from the germline V gene are SGDLS and YYNGEE. J lost 0 bases, V lost 3 bases, and 4 bases had no gene match. The CDR3 is 15 residues long.

The rearrangement joins TRBV4-1 to TRBJ1-2; D might be TRBD1 (5 bases). Germline V CDR1 and CDR2: MGHRA, YSYEKL. V lost 1 base and J lost 6, with 12 bases in between. The length of the CDR3 is 14 residues. The CDR3 is CASSQVSRDDGYTF. In nucleotides, the CDR3 is TGCGCCAGCAGCCAAGTAAGCAGGGATGATGGCTACACCTTC.

The V gene is TRBV12-3 or TRBV12-4, the J gene TRBJ2-5; 12 bases are a match to TRBD2. The V segment lost 6 bases and the J segment 5 bases; nucleotides outside the gene matches: 7. This CDR3 has 15 amino acids. In DNA, the CDR3 is TGTGCCAGCAGCAGACTAGCGGGAGACGATGAGACCCAGTACTTC. Amino acid sequence: CASSRLAGDDETQYF.

The chain joins TRBV3-1 to TRBJ2-2; D unresolved. The CDR3 length is 14 residues. The germline gives CDR1 LGHDT, CDR2 YNNKEL (reference sequence). V was pared by 5 bases and J by 0 bases, with 7 bases between. For the CDR3, the DNA is TGTGCCAGCAGCACTCTCTCGAACACCGGGGAGCTGTTTTTT. The encoded protein is CASSTLSNTGELFF.

In its sample, this clonotype was seen once. The chain carries TRBV9 and TRBJ1-6; maybe TRBD1 (6 bases). The CDR3 runs 15 residues. CDR1 SGDLS and CDR2 YYNGEE come from the germline V gene. V lost 4 bases to trimming and J lost 7 bases, with 15 bases between them. DNA of the CDR3: TGTGCCAGCAGCTCTCGGGACAATGGAAATTCACCCCTCCACTTT. Translated: CASSSRDNGNSPLHF.

The rearrangement links TRBV20-1 to TRBJ2-3; D unresolved. Germline V lookup: CDR1 DFQATT, CDR2 SNEGSKA (reference sequence). The length of the CDR3 is 12 residues. Deletions cut 6 bases from V and 0 bases from J, with 7 bases between. The CDR3 region is CSALRSTDTQYF. CDR3 coding DNA: TGCAGTGCCTTACGAAGCACAGATACGCAGTATTTT.

The CDR3 sequence: CASSQDPGATNEKLFF. CDR3 nucleotides: TGTGCCAGCAGCCAAGACCCGGGTGCAACTAATGAAAAACTGTTTTTT. The chain couples TRBV14 to TRBJ1-4; D not resolved. CDR1 is SGHDN and CDR2 is FVKESK in the germline V gene. This CDR3 has 16 amino acids. Trimming shortened V by 0 bases and J by 0 bases, and 8 bases separated the two germline ends.

The V call is TRBV5-1, the J call TRBJ1-5; TRBD1 matches at 10 bases. V gave up 4 bases and J gave up 5 bases; unmatched junction bases: 12. The CDR3 contains 17 residues. The V gene's germline CDR1 is SGHRS and CDR2 YFSETQ. In DNA form, the CDR3 reads TGCGCCAGCAGCCCACGTCCCGGGACAGGGGTAGATCAGCCCCAGCATTTT. Translated: CASSPRPGTGVDQPQHF.

J is TRBJ2-7 and V is TRBV12-5; TRBD1 might be the D (6 bases). The CDR3 is 15 residues long. Trimming pared 5 bases from V and 7 bases from J, leaving 21 bases between. Germline-derived CDR1 and CDR2 are LGHNT and FRNRAP. CDR3 in DNA: TGTGCTAGTGGTATACGAACAGGGATGGGAGTAGAGCAGTACTTC. It is translated as CASGIRTGMGVEQYF.

This sequence joins TRBV3-1 and TRBJ1-3; D is undetermined. Trimming cost V 0 bases and J 5 bases, with 11 bases left between them. Germline V CDR1 and CDR2: LGHDT, YNNKEL (reference sequence). The CDR3 has 15 amino acids. CDR3 sequence reads: CASSQDVGFRNTIYF. The CDR3 bases are TGTGCCAGCAGCCAAGATGTTGGGTTCCGAAACACCATATATTTT.

This chain joins TRBV2 and TRBJ2-5; 9 bases fit TRBD1. Per germline, CDR1 SNHLY and CDR2 FYNNEI. V lost 2 bases and J lost 3; bases outside the gene matches: 4. CDR3 size: 15 residues. CDR3 in amino acids: CASSERTGAKETQYF. In nucleotides, the CDR3 is TGTGCCAGCAGTGAAAGGACAGGGGCCAAAGAGACCCAGTACTTC.

This clonotype was detected only once. V and J are TRBV19 and TRBJ2-6, with D possibly called TRBD1 or TRBD2 (5 bases each). V gave up 11 bases and J gave up 8 bases, with 16 bases separating them. CDR3 size: 13 residues. CDR1 and CDR2 from the germline V gene are LNHDA and SQIVND (reference sequence). The CDR3 loop is CAVMGPFSNVLTF. The CDR3 DNA sequence: TGTGCCGTTATGGGACCTTTCTCCAACGTCCTGACTTTC. Full variable domain (missing parts from reference TRBV19 and TRBJ2-6): DGGITQSPKYLFRKEGQNVTLSCEQNLNHDAMYWYRQDPGQGLRLIYYSQIVNDFQKGDIAEGYSVSREKKESFPLTVTSAQKNPTAFYLCAVMGPFSNVLTFGAGSRLTVL.

The J gene is TRBJ1-1, the V gene TRBV7-2, with D unclear. This CDR3 contains 13 residues. Trimming stripped 1 base from V and 1 base from J, with 4 bases between. Germline assignment: CDR1 SGHTA and CDR2 FQGNSA. The CDR3 is CASSLGKNTEAFF. Written as DNA, the CDR3 is TGTGCCAGCAGCTTAGGGAAGAACACTGAAGCTTTCTTT.

V is TRBV5-4 and J is TRBJ1-2, with 7 bases lining up with TRBD1. Germline V gives CDR1 SGHNT, CDR2 YYREEE (reference sequence). V shed 0 bases, J shed 6 bases, and the junction held 8 bases outside the gene matches. This CDR3 is 15 amino acids long. CDR3 nucleotides: TGTGCCAGCAGCTTGGGGCAGGGGGAAGGTAATGGCTACACCTTC. As protein: CASSLGQGEGNGYTF.

The rearrangement links TRBV5-1 to TRBJ2-7; D ambiguous. V was trimmed by 0 bases and J by 5 bases, leaving 15 bases between them. Per germline, CDR1 SGHRS and CDR2 YFSETQ. The CDR3 has 15 residues. CDR3 DNA: TGCGCCAGCAGCTTGGTACATCCCCACCAGGACGAGCAGTACTTC. It is translated as CASSLVHPHQDEQYF.